A single sample gave rise to the 25 T cell receptor beta chains below, sequenced in a study of beta chain features in type 1 diabetes. General study points: In every one of the four CD4+ subsets, TCRB CDR3s were moderately but significantly shorter in Type 1 diabetes patients.

The antigens for these receptors are not known. Of the isolated RNA, all was reverse transcribed, and so the sequenced material was expressed TCRB transcripts. Sequenced by immunoSEQ multiplex PCR; TCRdb stores in-frame clones only, minus some. Of some 360,000 clones in the sample, over 8.5% were seen once. Sequencing was done on a sample of central memory CD4+ T cells from blood. These receptors all come from a man between 25 and 39 years old with type 1 diabetes.

This clone was observed a handful of times. V and J are TRBV2 and TRBJ2-2; D is perhaps TRBD2 (6 bases). Germline assignment: CDR1 SNHLY and CDR2 FYNNEI. This CDR3 is 15 amino acids long. V was pared by 8 bases and J by 1 base, with 14 bases between. DNA of the CDR3: TGTGCCAGCGGGGCGGGGAACTGGAACACCGGGGAGCTGTTTTTT. It specifies CASGAGNWNTGELFF.

For this clone: One end of the junction is discordant with germline, which a read error may explain. The rearrangement links TRBV28 to TRBJ2-7; D is perhaps TRBD1 (5 bases). There are 12 residues in the CDR3. Germline CDR1 MDHEN, CDR2 SYDVKM. The CDR3 sequence: CASSLTRTSPLF. The DNA of the CDR3 is TGTGCCAGCAGCCTCACTCGGACATCCCCCCTCTTC.

This chain links TRBV4-1 with TRBJ2-3; D possibly corresponds to TRBD2 (5 bases). The CDR3 extends over 15 amino acids. Germline V gene sequence: CDR1 MGHRA, CDR2 YSYEKL. With 1 base removed from V and 1 base from J, the gap between germline ends came to 9 bases. Written as DNA, the CDR3 is TGCGCCAGCAGCCAAGCTGGAGCGGGCACAGATACGCAGTATTTT. Encoded protein: CASSQAGAGTDTQYF.

The V call is TRBV11-1, the J call TRBJ2-5; D may be TRBD2 (5 bases). CDR1 and CDR2 from the germline V gene are SGHAT and FQDESV (reference sequence). The V and J ends lost 8 bases and 7 bases respectively, with 17 bases between them. The CDR3 is made up of 13 amino acids. The CDR3 sequence: CASAVGEEGTQYF. DNA of the CDR3: TGTGCCAGCGCCGTTGGGGAAGAGGGGACCCAGTACTTC.

The sample holds many counts of this clone. CDR3 amino acids: CATSTRRDEQFF. In nucleotides, the CDR3 is TGTGCCACCAGCACCCGCCGCGATGAGCAGTTCTTC. The rearrangement uses TRBV15 and TRBJ2-1; D gene uncertain. The CDR3 loop spans 12 amino acids. V was trimmed by 4 bases and J by 8 bases, leaving 9 bases between them. Germline V lookup: CDR1 LNHNV, CDR2 YYDKDF (reference sequence).

This clone has a handful of counts. This rearrangement joins TRBV7-2 to TRBJ2-7; TRBD2 aligns across 13 bases. The CDR3 is 15 residues long. Germline V gene data show CDR1 as SGHTA and CDR2 as FQGNSA. V shed 5 bases, J shed 6 bases, and the junction held 7 bases outside the gene matches. CDR3 residues: CASSIGTSGIGEQYF. Here the CDR3 DNA reads TGTGCCAGCAGCATCGGGACTAGCGGGATTGGCGAGCAGTACTTC.

This clone was seen many times. This chain connects TRBV28 to TRBJ2-7, with D unresolved. Trimming shortened V by 2 bases and J by 0 bases, and 20 bases separated the two germline ends. CDR1 MDHEN and CDR2 SYDVKM come from the germline V gene. This CDR3 has 18 amino acids. The CDR3 protein is CASSLPSTLDRVSYEQYF. As DNA, the CDR3 is TGTGCCAGCAGTTTACCCTCGACCTTGGATCGAGTCTCCTACGAGCAGTACTTC.

The CDR3 spells CASSLRDSGQSTDTQYF. The CDR3 nucleotides read TGTGCCAGCAGCTTAAGGGATAGCGGGCAGAGCACAGATACGCAGTATTTT. This chain links TRBV4-2 with TRBJ2-3; the match to TRBD2 covers 7 bases. Trimming removed 5 bases from V and 0 bases from J; junction bases left unmatched: 11. Germline V gene lookup returns CDR1 LGHNA and CDR2 YNFKEQ. There are 17 residues in the CDR3.

This clone was seen a handful of times. This sequence joins TRBV2 and TRBJ2-4; D remains ambiguous. The germline V gene has CDR1 SNHLY and CDR2 FYNNEI. CDR3 size: 14 residues. Trimming took off 5 bases at V and 8 bases at J, with 16 bases between the two ends. DNA for the CDR3: TGTGCCAGCAGTCCCGCCCCAGTCTCGGACATTCAGTACTTC. Residues: CASSPAPVSDIQYF.

V and J are TRBV20-1 and TRBJ1-1; no clear D. The CDR3 is made up of 11 amino acids. V shed 3 bases and J shed 9 bases, with 11 bases lying between them. Germline CDR1 and CDR2: DFQATT and SNEGSKA (reference sequence). CDR3 protein: CSASLDEKAFF. The CDR3 DNA follows: TGCAGTGCTAGCCTCGACGAGAAAGCTTTCTTT.

This chain uses TRBV6-1 with TRBJ2-1; no firm D call. CDR3 length: 14 residues. V was trimmed by 2 bases and J by 5 bases, leaving 10 bases between them. Germline lookup yields CDR1 MNHNS and CDR2 SASEGT. In DNA, the CDR3 is TGTGCCAGCAGTGAAACCTGGGGTAACAATGAGCAGTTCTTC. Translating it yields CASSETWGNNEQFF.

This clone came up a few times. J is TRBJ1-1 and V is TRBV19; possibly TRBD1 for D (5 bases). V shed 10 bases and J shed 5 bases, with 14 bases lying between them. The germline V gene encodes CDR1 LNHDA and CDR2 SQIVND (reference sequence). The CDR3 extends over 12 amino acids. This CDR3 reads CATSNGGTEAFF. In DNA, the CDR3 is TGTGCCACTTCTAACGGGGGAACTGAAGCTTTCTTT.

This clone showed up many times. V gene TRBV4-3 combines with J gene TRBJ2-2, with a weak D call TRBD2 (6 bases). Trimming took off 3 bases at V and 3 bases at J, with 8 bases between the two ends. Germline assignment: CDR1 LGHNA and CDR2 YSLEER. CDR3 length: 14 residues. The CDR3 here is CASSHSGDTGELFF. The CDR3 DNA follows: TGCGCCAGCAGCCATAGCGGCGACACCGGGGAGCTGTTTTTT.

The chain couples TRBV5-1 to TRBJ2-7; 10 bases fit TRBD2. Trimming at V came to 4 bases and at J to 6 bases, leaving 10 bases not matched to a gene. The CDR3 runs to 15 residues. Looked up from germline, CDR1 is SGHRS and CDR2 is YFSETQ. The CDR3 nucleotides read TGCGCCAGCAGCCTTCTAGCGGGAGTGGACGGCGAGCAGTACTTC. Its translation is CASSLLAGVDGEQYF.

The table lists this clone with a few counts. V and J are TRBV5-1 and TRBJ1-1, with D hard to call. This CDR3 has 14 amino acids. Germline-derived CDR1 and CDR2 are SGHRS and YFSETQ. V gave up 0 bases and J gave up 2 bases, with 8 bases separating them. The CDR3 bases are TGCGCCAGCAGCTTGGCGAGTGGTAACACTGAAGCTTTCTTT. It yields the protein CASSLASGNTEAFF.

This clone has only a few counts. The chain is built from TRBV7-9 and TRBJ2-7; the D is unclear. This CDR3 region has 13 residues. V was shortened by 5 bases and J by 3 bases, with 11 bases between the two germline ends. Germline CDR1 and CDR2: SEHNR and FQNEAQ (reference sequence). CDR3 nucleotide sequence: TGTGCCAGCAGCCCTCAGCGAGGCTACGAGCAGTACTTC. Its translation: CASSPQRGYEQYF.

V usage is TRBV6-4 and J usage is TRBJ1-2, with TRBD1 matching over 8 bases. V dropped 3 bases and J dropped 6; count of bases not matched to a gene: 6. The length of the CDR3 is 14 residues. The germline gives CDR1 MRHNA, CDR2 SNTAGT. In DNA form, the CDR3 reads TGTGCCAGCAGTGAGCTGGGCAGGGGGCATGGCTACACCTTC. Protein sequence: CASSELGRGHGYTF.

This clone was counted many times. This sequence joins TRBV4-2 and TRBJ2-3; D may be TRBD1 (5 bases). This CDR3 spans 16 amino acids. Germline V gives CDR1 LGHNA, CDR2 YNFKEQ. V gave up 4 bases and J gave up 4 bases, with 18 bases separating them. Written as DNA, the CDR3 is TGTGCCAGCAGCCCCTCCGTGGTCAGGGAAGCAGATACGCAGTATTTT. As protein: CASSPSVVREADTQYF.

The chain joins TRBV28 to TRBJ2-5; 8 nucleotides match TRBD2. V trimming: 11 bases; J trimming: 5 bases; junction bases outside the gene matches: 13. The CDR3 extends over 14 amino acids. The germline V gene has CDR1 MDHEN and CDR2 SYDVKM. The chain's CDR3 is CASRGGGRVETQYF. The CDR3 region has the DNA TGTGCCTCCCGAGGCGGGGGGCGTGTGGAGACCCAGTACTTC. The variable domain in full, with the rest retrieved from reference TRBV28 and TRBJ2-5, is DVKVTQSSRYLVKRTGEKVFLECVQDMDHENMFWYRQDPGLGLRLIYFSYDVKMKEKGDIPEGYSVSREKKERFSLILESASTNQTSMYLCASRGGGRVETQYFGPGTRLLVL.

This clone turned up a few times. The rearrangement joins TRBV6-5 to TRBJ2-7; D is unresolved. Germline V CDR1 and CDR2: MNHEY, SVGAGI. This CDR3 is 14 amino acids long. With 8 bases removed from V and 7 bases from J, the gap between germline ends came to 21 bases. The chain's CDR3 is CASAILSTLGEQYF. CDR3 DNA: TGTGCCAGCGCAATTCTGAGTACCCTGGGGGAGCAGTACTTC.

The chain carries TRBV6-6 and TRBJ2-1; D perhaps matches TRBD2 (6 bases). Germline lookup yields CDR1 MNHNY and CDR2 SVGAGI (reference sequence). The CDR3 extends over 16 amino acids. Trimming pared 6 bases from V and 4 bases from J, leaving 19 bases between. In DNA form, the CDR3 reads TGTGCCAGCAGCCCCCTTACTAGCTCCCGGTACAATGAGCAGTTCTTC. Translated: CASSPLTSSRYNEQFF.

On this clone: A single base is all that separates this from a far larger clone, so a read error is likely. This chain uses TRBV7-9 with TRBJ2-3; D is undetermined. This CDR3 is 10 amino acids long. The germline V gene encodes CDR1 SEHNR and CDR2 FQNEAQ (reference sequence). Trimming left V 8 bases short and J 1 base short, with 1 base between. CDR3 in amino acids: CASGTDTQYF. CDR3 bases: TGTGCCAGCGGCACAGATACGCAGTATTTT. Filled out from reference TRBV7-9 and TRBJ2-3, the complete variable domain reads DTGVSQNPRHKITKRGQNVTFRCDPISEHNRLYWYRQTLGQGPEFLTYFQNEAQLEKSRLLSDRFSAERPKGSFSTLEIQRTEQGDSAMYLCASGTDTQYFGPGTRLTVL.

The chain couples TRBV28 to TRBJ2-3, with 7 bases matching TRBD1. The V segment lost 6 bases and the J segment 5 bases; nucleotides outside the gene matches: 5. The CDR3 runs to 13 residues. CDR1 and CDR2 (germline): MDHEN, SYDVKM. DNA of the CDR3: TGTGCCAGCAGACCTACAGGGGTAGATACGCAGTATTTT. This codes for CASRPTGVDTQYF. Using reference TRBV28 and TRBJ2-3 for the parts outside the CDR3, the full variable domain is DVKVTQSSRYLVKRTGEKVFLECVQDMDHENMFWYRQDPGLGLRLIYFSYDVKMKEKGDIPEGYSVSREKKERFSLILESASTNQTSMYLCASRPTGVDTQYFGPGTRLTVL.

V is TRBV21-1 and J is TRBJ2-7. TRBV21-1 counts as a pseudogene. The CDR3 totals 17 residues. The CDR3 coding sequence is TGTGCCAGCAGCAAAGTAGTAAAAGGAAGGGAATGCTACGAGCAGTACTTC. As protein: CASSKVVKGRECYEQYF.

The chain couples TRBV5-1 to TRBJ1-5; D unclear. The CDR3 consists of 15 residues. Germline-derived CDR1 and CDR2 are SGHRS and YFSETQ. V was shortened by 7 bases and J by 1 base, with 15 bases between the two germline ends. In DNA, the CDR3 is TGCGCCAGCTCAGCGGGAGGTTTGAGCAATCAGCCCCAGCATTTT. It encodes CASSAGGLSNQPQHF.